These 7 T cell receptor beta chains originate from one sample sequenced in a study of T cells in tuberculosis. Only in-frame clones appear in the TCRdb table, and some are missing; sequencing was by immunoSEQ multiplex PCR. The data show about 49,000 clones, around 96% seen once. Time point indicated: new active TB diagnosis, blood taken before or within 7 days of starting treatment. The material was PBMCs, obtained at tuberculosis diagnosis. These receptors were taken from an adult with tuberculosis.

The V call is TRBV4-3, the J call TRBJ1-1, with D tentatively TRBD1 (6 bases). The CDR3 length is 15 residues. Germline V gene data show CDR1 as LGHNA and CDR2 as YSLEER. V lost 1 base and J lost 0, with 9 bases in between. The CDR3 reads CASSQVPGVNTEAFF. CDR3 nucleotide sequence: TGCGCCAGCAGCCAAGTTCCAGGGGTGAACACTGAAGCTTTCTTT.

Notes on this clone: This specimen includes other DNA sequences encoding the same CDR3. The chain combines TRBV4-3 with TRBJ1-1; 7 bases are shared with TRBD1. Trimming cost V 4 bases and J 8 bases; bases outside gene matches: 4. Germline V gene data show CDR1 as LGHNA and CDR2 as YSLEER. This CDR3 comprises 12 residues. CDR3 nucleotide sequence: TGCGCCAGCAGCCGGGTACAGGGGGAAGCTTTCTTT. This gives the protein CASSRVQGEAFF.

The CDR3 DNA reads TGTGCCATCGGGGCCGGTTCCATGAACTATGGCTACACCTTC. As protein: CAIGAGSMNYGYTF. The chain has TRBV10-3 and TRBJ1-2; D perhaps matches TRBD1 (5 bases). The CDR3 sequence is 14 residues long. Germline CDR1 and CDR2: ENHRY and SYGVKD. The V and J ends lost 8 bases and 2 bases respectively, with 15 bases between them.

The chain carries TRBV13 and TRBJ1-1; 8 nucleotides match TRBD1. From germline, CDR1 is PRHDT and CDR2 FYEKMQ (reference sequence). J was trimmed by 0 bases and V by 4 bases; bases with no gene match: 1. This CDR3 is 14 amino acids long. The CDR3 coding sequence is TGTGCCAGCAGCTGGACAGGGCTGAACACTGAAGCTTTCTTT. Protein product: CASSWTGLNTEAFF.

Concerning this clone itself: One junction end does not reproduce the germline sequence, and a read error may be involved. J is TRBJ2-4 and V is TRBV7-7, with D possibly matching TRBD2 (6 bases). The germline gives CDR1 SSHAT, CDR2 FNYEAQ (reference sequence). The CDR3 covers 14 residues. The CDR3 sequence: CASSPGLLKNIQYF. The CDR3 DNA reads TGTGCTAGCAGCCCGGGACTTTTAAAAAACATTCAGTACTTC.

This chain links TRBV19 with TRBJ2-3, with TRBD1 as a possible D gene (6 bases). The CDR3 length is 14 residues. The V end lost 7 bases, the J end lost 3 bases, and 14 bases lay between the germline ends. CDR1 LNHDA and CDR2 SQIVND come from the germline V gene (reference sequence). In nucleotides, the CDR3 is TGTGCCAGTACTCAGGGGTTTCGGACAGATACGCAGTATTTT. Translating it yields CASTQGFRTDTQYF.

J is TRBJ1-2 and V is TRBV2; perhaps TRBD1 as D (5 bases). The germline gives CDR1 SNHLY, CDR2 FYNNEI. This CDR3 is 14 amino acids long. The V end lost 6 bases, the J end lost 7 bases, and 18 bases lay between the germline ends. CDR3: CASRDHRGLGGYTF. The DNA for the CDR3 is TGTGCCAGCAGGGACCATCGGGGGTTAGGTGGCTACACCTTC.